Following are 23 T cell receptor beta chains from one sample sequenced in a study of T cell responses to AZD1222 COVID-19 vaccine. Libraries were prepared by immunoSEQ multiplex PCR; TCRdb keeps only in-frame clonotypes and omits some of them. The table lists more than 150,000 clones, approximately 90% of them singletons. This specimen consisted of peripheral blood, obtained on day 0 of AZD1222 vaccination. The receptors derive from an adult in good health.

The chain recombines TRBV9 with TRBJ2-5; unclear D gene. Germline V CDR1 and CDR2: SGDLS, YYNGEE. The CDR3 sequence is 14 residues long. V lost 0 bases to trimming and J lost 0 bases, with 6 bases between them. CDR3 nucleotide sequence: TGTGCCAGCAGCGTAGACGGCAACCAAGAGACCCAGTACTTC. Its translation is CASSVDGNQETQYF. The full variable domain, completed using reference TRBV9 and TRBJ2-5, is DSGVTQTPKHLITATGQRVTLRCSPRSGDLSVYWYQQSLDQGLQFLIQYYNGEERAKGNILERFSAQQFPDLHSELNLSSLELGDSALYFCASSVDGNQETQYFGPGTRLLVL.

The chain combines TRBV25-1 with TRBJ2-7, with D perhaps TRBD2 (5 bases). The CDR3 runs to 16 residues. Trimming shortened V by 6 bases and J by 3 bases, and 21 bases separated the two germline ends. Per germline, CDR1 MGHDK and CDR2 SYGVNS. CDR3 region: CASRITIGSGLYEQYF. CDR3 coding DNA: TGTGCCAGCAGGATTACTATTGGGAGCGGCCTCTACGAGCAGTACTTC.

The chain combines TRBV9 with TRBJ2-1; D not resolved. V was shortened by 4 bases and J by 1 base, with 9 bases between the two germline ends. Germline CDR1 is SGDLS and CDR2 is YYNGEE. This CDR3 region has 14 residues. CDR3 residues: CASSSAGSYNEQFF. CDR3 nucleotide sequence: TGTGCCAGCAGCTCGGCCGGGTCCTACAATGAGCAGTTCTTC.

The chain combines TRBV3-1 (or the pseudogene TRBV3-2) with TRBJ1-2; 8 positions match TRBD1. The CDR3 consists of 14 residues. Germline CDR1 is LGHDT and CDR2 is YNNKEL (reference sequence). J gave up 7 bases and V 5 bases, and 9 bases lay outside the gene matches. CDR3 amino acids: CASSASTGVSGYTF. The CDR3 DNA reads TGTGCCAGCAGCGCATCGACAGGGGTTAGTGGCTACACCTTC.

The chain recombines TRBV9 with TRBJ1-2, with D possibly matching TRBD1 (6 bases). V was pared by 6 bases and J by 2 bases, with 14 bases between. Germline CDR1 and CDR2: SGDLS and YYNGEE. The length of the CDR3 is 14 residues. The CDR3 reads CASTKQGLNYGYTF. For the CDR3, the DNA is TGTGCCAGCACCAAACAGGGCTTAAACTATGGCTACACCTTC.

This clone came up once. This chain joins TRBV5-4 and TRBJ2-2; 8 bases fit TRBD2. Germline V CDR1 and CDR2: SGHNT, YYREEE (reference sequence). CDR3 size: 16 residues. V lost 0 bases to trimming and J lost 6 bases; unmatched junction nucleotides: 7. CDR3 DNA: TGTGCCAGCAGCTTGGCGGGGGGGCGCACGGCCGGGGAGCTGTTTTTT. It encodes CASSLAGGRTAGELFF.

This sequence joins TRBV14 and TRBJ2-1; no reliable D call. Germline assignment: CDR1 SGHDN and CDR2 FVKESK. This CDR3 has 12 amino acids. V was trimmed by 4 bases and J by 4 bases, leaving 5 bases between them. CDR3 bases: TGTGCCAGCAGCCCTACTTACAATGAGCAGTTCTTC. Protein: CASSPTYNEQFF. Full variable domain (remainder filled in from reference TRBV14 and TRBJ2-1): EAGVTQFPSHSVIEKGQTVTLRCDPISGHDNLYWYRRVMGKEIKFLLHFVKESKQDESGMPNNRFLAERTGGTYSTLKVQPAELEDSGVYFCASSPTYNEQFFGPGTRLTVL.

This CDR3 reads CASSLQGAKGEKLFF. The CDR3 DNA sequence: TGCGCCAGCAGCCTCCAGGGGGCTAAGGGTGAAAAACTGTTTTTT. V gene TRBV5-1 combines with J gene TRBJ1-4; 8 bases fit TRBD1. Looked up from germline, CDR1 is SGHRS and CDR2 is YFSETQ. The CDR3 has 15 amino acids. J was trimmed by 7 bases and V by 4 bases; bases with no gene match: 9.

V gene TRBV6-5 combines with J gene TRBJ1-5; D may be TRBD1 (6 bases). V was trimmed by 5 bases and J by 0 bases, leaving 11 bases between them. This CDR3 comprises 15 residues. From germline, CDR1 is MNHEY and CDR2 SVGAGI. The CDR3 DNA is TGTGCCAGCAGTCCGACAGGATATAGCAATCAGCCCCAGCATTTT. Encoded protein: CASSPTGYSNQPQHF.

V and J are TRBV27 and TRBJ2-1, with 9 bases fitting TRBD1. From germline, CDR1 is MNHEY and CDR2 SMNVEV (reference sequence). V trimming: 5 bases; J trimming: 7 bases; junction bases outside the gene matches: 9. This CDR3 has 15 residues. This CDR3 is CASSLGTGWGNEQFF. The DNA for the CDR3 is TGTGCCAGCAGTCTGGGGACAGGGTGGGGGAATGAGCAGTTCTTC.

The CDR3 DNA reads as TGTGCCAGCAGCCAAGAGTCTCTCTCCTACGAGCAGTACTTC. Translated, it gives CASSQESLSYEQYF. The chain joins TRBV14 to TRBJ2-7; D gene uncertain. V lost 0 bases to trimming and J lost 0 bases, with 6 bases between them. The CDR3 runs to 14 residues. Germline loops: CDR1 SGHDN, CDR2 FVKESK.

This chain connects TRBV18 to TRBJ2-1, with TRBD1 identical over 9 bases. Germline loops: CDR1 KGHSH, CDR2 LQKENI. The junction had 4 bases not matched to a gene; V was cut back by 3 bases and J by 7 bases. The CDR3 loop spans 14 amino acids. DNA for the CDR3: TGTGCCAGCTCACCCTTGGACAGGGGAAATGAGCAGTTCTTC. Amino acids: CASSPLDRGNEQFF.

The V gene is TRBV28, the J gene TRBJ2-2; no clear D gene. Germline CDR1 and CDR2: MDHEN and SYDVKM. V dropped 7 bases and J dropped 3 bases, with 9 bases sitting between them. The CDR3 sequence is 13 residues long. The CDR3 DNA sequence: TGTGCCAGCACCCCTCAGTACACCGGGGAGCTGTTTTTT. Its translation is CASTPQYTGELFF.

The CDR3 DNA reads as TGTGCCAGTAGTATTCGAGACACTCCGGGGGGCTACACCTTC. It translates to CASSIRDTPGGYTF. The chain employs TRBV19 and TRBJ1-2; D gene unclear. The CDR3 consists of 14 residues. V lost 3 bases, J lost 8 bases, and 16 bases lay in between. CDR1 is LNHDA, CDR2 SQIVND, per germline (reference sequence).

The genes are TRBV3-1 (or the pseudogene TRBV3-2) and TRBJ1-5; D call uncertain. CDR1 is LGHDT, CDR2 YNNKEL, per germline (reference sequence). With 7 bases removed from V and 2 bases from J, the gap between germline ends came to 15 bases. The CDR3 spans 15 residues. CDR3 nucleotides: TGTGCCAGCACGCCGGGAATTAACGGCAATCAGCCCCAGCATTTT. This sequence encodes CASTPGINGNQPQHF.

The chain employs TRBV7-9 and TRBJ2-1; D gene unclear. Germline V gene data show CDR1 as SEHNR and CDR2 as FQNEAQ (reference sequence). The V end lost 5 bases, the J end lost 6 bases, and 17 bases lay between the germline ends. This CDR3 region has 15 residues. This chain's CDR3 is CASSGESMAINEQFF. The CDR3 nucleotides are TGTGCCAGCAGCGGTGAAAGTATGGCAATCAATGAGCAGTTCTTC.

V is TRBV9 and J is TRBJ1-6; the D is unclear. V lost 4 bases, J lost 5 bases, and 10 bases lay in between. Germline V gives CDR1 SGDLS, CDR2 YYNGEE. The CDR3 runs to 14 residues. CDR3 region: CASSSSGNNSPLHF. CDR3 nucleotides: TGTGCCAGCAGCTCCAGTGGGAATAATTCACCCCTCCACTTT.

The genes are TRBV19 and TRBJ1-1, with 9 nucleotides matching TRBD1. Per the germline V gene, CDR1 is LNHDA and CDR2 is SQIVND (reference sequence). The CDR3 is 14 residues long. The V and J ends lost 7 bases and 3 bases, in that order; junction bases with no gene match: 6. The CDR3 protein is CASIPTGGYTEAFF. The CDR3 DNA reads TGTGCCAGTATTCCGACAGGGGGTTACACTGAAGCTTTCTTT.

The chain couples TRBV6-1 to TRBJ2-3; weak D call: TRBD1 (5 bases). V lost 7 bases to trimming and J lost 1 base, with 15 bases between them. CDR3 size: 15 residues. Germline V gene sequence: CDR1 MNHNS, CDR2 SASEGT. The CDR3 here is CASMTVKPGTDTQYF. In DNA, the CDR3 is TGTGCCAGCATGACAGTCAAACCTGGCACAGATACGCAGTATTTT.

The gene calls are TRBV18 and TRBJ2-5, with unresolved D. V lost 2 bases to trimming and J lost 6 bases, with 7 bases between them. Germline-derived CDR1 and CDR2 are KGHSH and LQKENI. This CDR3 contains 12 residues. In DNA, the CDR3 is TGTGCCAGCTCACCAGCACAGCAGACCCAGTACTTC. This codes for CASSPAQQTQYF.

The chain is built from TRBV5-4 and TRBJ2-5, with TRBD2 identical over 11 bases. Germline V lookup: CDR1 SGHNT, CDR2 YYREEE (reference sequence). The CDR3 spans 15 residues. V lost 5 bases and J lost 0; bases outside the gene matches: 3. The chain's CDR3 is CASRGTSGNQETQYF. The CDR3 bases are TGTGCCAGCAGAGGGACTAGCGGAAACCAAGAGACCCAGTACTTC.

The chain is built from TRBV19 and TRBJ2-7, with a weak D call TRBD2 (6 bases). The CDR3 extends over 15 amino acids. Germline V gene data show CDR1 as LNHDA and CDR2 as SQIVND (reference sequence). V was trimmed by 5 bases and J by 2 bases, leaving 16 bases between them. The CDR3 DNA follows: TGTGCCAGTAGTCCTGGAGGGCTAGCAGCCTACGAGCAGTACTTC. Protein: CASSPGGLAAYEQYF. Combining the CDR3 with reference TRBV19 and TRBJ2-7 gives the whole variable domain DGGITQSPKYLFRKEGQNVTLSCEQNLNHDAMYWYRQDPGQGLRLIYYSQIVNDFQKGDIAEGYSVSREKKESFPLTVTSAQKNPTAFYLCASSPGGLAAYEQYFGPGTRLTVT.

V is TRBV19 and J is TRBJ1-2; D call uncertain. Per the germline V gene, CDR1 is LNHDA and CDR2 is SQIVND (reference sequence). There are 17 residues in the CDR3. V lost 1 base and J lost 5, with 20 bases in between. CDR3 sequence reads: CASSIGLEMAALYGYTF. The CDR3 nucleotides are TGTGCCAGTAGTATAGGACTAGAAATGGCGGCGCTTTATGGCTACACCTTC.